This T cell receptor (beta chain) is drawn from a study of blood T cells in healthy people across ages. Primed by a sample-barcoded 5' primer and a J-beta primer mix, a second PCR proceeded for about 6 to 12 cycles. TCRdb independently ran MiXCR on the 5' RACE reads; one entry per CDR3 protein. The sample contains about 1.6 million distinct CDR3 sequences, 30% to 40% of which appear only once. The length of the CDR3 is 18 residues. Germline loops: CDR1 MGHRA, CDR2 YSYEKL. Trimming removed 1 base from V and 3 bases from J, with 18 bases in between. This clonotype has a handful of counts. The sequence derives from a woman in her 30s in good health. The chain recombines TRBV4-1 with TRBJ2-2; D is undetermined. Sequenced material: blood. The CDR3 DNA reads as TGCGCCAGCAGCCAAGTCCCTTCTAGGAACCCCCACACCGGGGAGCTGTTTTTT. Its translation: CASSQVPSRNPHTGELFF.